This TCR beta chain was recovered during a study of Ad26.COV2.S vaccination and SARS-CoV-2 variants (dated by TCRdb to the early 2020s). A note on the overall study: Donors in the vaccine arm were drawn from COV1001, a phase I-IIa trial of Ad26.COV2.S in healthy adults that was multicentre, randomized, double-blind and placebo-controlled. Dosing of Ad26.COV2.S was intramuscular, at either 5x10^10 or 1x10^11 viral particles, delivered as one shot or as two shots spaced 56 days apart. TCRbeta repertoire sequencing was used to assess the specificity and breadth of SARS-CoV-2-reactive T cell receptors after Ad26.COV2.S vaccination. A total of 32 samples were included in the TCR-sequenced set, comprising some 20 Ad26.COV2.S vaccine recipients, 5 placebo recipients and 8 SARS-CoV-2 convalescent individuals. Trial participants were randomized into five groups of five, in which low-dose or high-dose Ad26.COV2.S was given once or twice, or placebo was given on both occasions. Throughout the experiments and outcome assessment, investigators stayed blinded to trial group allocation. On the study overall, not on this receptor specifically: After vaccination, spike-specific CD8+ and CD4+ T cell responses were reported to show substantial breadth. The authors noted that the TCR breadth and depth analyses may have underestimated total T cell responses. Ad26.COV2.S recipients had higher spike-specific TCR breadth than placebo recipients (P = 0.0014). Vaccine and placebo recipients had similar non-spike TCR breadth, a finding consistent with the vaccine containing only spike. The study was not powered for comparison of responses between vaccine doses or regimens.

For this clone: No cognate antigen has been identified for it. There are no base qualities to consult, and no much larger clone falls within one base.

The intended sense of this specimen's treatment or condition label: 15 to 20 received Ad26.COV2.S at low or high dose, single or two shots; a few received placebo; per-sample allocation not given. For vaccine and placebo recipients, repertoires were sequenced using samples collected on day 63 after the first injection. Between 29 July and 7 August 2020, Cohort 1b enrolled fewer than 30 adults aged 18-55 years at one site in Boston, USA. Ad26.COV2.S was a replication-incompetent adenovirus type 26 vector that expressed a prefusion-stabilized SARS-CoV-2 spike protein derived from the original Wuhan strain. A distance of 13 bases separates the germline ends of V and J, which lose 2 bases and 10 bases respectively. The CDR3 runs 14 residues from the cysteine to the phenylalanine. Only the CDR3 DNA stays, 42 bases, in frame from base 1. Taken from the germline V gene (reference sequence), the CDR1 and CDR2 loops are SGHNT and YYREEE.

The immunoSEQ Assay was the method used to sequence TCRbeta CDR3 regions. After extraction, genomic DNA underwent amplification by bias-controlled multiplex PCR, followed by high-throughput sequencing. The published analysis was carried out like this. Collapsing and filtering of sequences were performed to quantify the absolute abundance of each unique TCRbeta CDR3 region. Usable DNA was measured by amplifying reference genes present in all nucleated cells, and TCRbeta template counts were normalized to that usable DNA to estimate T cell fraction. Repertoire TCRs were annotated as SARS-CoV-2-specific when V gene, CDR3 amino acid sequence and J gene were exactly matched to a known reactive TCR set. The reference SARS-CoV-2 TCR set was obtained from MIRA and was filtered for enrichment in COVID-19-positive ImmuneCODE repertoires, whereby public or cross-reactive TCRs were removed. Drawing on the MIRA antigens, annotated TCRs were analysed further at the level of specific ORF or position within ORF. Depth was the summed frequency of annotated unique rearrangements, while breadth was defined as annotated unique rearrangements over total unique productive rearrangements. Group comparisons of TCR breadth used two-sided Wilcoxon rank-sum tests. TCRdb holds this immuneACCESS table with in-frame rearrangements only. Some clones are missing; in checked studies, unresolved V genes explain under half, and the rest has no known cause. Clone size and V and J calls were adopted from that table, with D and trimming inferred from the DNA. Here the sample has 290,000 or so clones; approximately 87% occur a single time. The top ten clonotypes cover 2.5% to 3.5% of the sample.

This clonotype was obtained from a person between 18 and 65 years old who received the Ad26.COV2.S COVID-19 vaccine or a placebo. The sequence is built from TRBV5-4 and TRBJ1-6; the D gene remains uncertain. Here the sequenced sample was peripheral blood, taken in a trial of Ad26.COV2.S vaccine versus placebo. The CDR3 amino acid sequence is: CASSFEGLRSPLHF. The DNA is TGTGCCAGCAGCTTCGAGGGTCTTCGGTCACCCCTCCACTTT.